This T cell receptor (beta chain) derives from a study of T cells after yellow fever vaccination. TCRdb itself ran the 5' RACE reads through MiXCR, one entry per CDR3 protein. Of around 230,000 distinct CDR3 sequences listed, over 6.5% were seen once; the top ten hold around 1%. In this sample, this clonotype turned up a few times. Source: CD4+ T cells sorted from PBMCs, taken on the day of the yellow fever booster vaccination. This TCR derives from a man under 40 who received the YFV17D yellow fever vaccine.

The CDR3 reads CASSPMRRDTQYF. The CDR3 bases are TGTGCCAGCAGCCCGATGAGACGAGATACGCAGTATTTT. V gene TRBV5-6 combines with J gene TRBJ2-3; D is unclear. This CDR3 comprises 13 residues. CDR1 and CDR2 from the germline V gene are SGHDT and YYEEEE. V was cut by 4 bases and J by 5 bases, with 11 bases left in between.